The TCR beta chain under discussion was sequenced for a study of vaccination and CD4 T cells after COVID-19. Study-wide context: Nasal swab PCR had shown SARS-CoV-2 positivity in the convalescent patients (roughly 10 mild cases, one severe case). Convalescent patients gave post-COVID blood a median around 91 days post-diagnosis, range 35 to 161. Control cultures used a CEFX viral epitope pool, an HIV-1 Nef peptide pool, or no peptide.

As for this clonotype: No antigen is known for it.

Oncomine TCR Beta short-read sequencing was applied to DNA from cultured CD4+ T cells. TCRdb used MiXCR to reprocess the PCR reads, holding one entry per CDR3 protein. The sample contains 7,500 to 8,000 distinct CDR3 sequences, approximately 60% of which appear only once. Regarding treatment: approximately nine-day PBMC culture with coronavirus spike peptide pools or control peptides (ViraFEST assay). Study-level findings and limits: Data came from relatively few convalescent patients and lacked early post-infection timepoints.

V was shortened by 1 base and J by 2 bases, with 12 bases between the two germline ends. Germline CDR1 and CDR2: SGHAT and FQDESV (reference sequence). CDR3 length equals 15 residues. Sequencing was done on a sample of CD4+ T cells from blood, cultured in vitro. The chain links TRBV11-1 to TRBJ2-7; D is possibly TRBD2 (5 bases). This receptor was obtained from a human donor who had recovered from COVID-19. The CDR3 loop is CASSLESGYTYEQYF. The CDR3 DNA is TGTGCCAGCAGCTTAGAGAGCGGATACACCTACGAGCAGTACTTC.